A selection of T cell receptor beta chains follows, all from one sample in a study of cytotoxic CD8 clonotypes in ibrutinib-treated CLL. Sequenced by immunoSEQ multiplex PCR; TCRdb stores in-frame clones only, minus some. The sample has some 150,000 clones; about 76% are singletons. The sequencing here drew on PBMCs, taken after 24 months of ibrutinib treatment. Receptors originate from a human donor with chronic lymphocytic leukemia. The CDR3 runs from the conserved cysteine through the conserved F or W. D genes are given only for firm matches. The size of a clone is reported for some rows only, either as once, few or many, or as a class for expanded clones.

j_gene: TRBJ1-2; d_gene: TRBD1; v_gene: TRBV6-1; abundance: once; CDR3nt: TGTGCCAGCAGTGAAGGCCAGGCAGGGGGCTATGGCTACACCTTC; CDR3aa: CASSEGQAGGYGYTF
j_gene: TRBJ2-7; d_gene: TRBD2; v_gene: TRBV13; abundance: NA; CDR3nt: TGTGCCAGCAGACTAGCGGGAGGGGGCGAGCAGTACTTC; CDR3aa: CASRLAGGGEQYF
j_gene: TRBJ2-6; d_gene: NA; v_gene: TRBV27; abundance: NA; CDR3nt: TGTGCCAGCAGCCGGCGTGGCGTCGGCTCTGGGGCCAACGTCCTGACTTTC; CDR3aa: CASSRRGVGSGANVLTF
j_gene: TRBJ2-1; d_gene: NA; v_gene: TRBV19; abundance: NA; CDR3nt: TGTGCCAGTAGTATAAACCCCCCGTCGGCTCACACCTACAATGAGCAGTTCTTC; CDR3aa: CASSINPPSAHTYNEQFF
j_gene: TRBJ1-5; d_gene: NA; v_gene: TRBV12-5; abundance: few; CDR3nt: TGTGCTAGTGGTTTGGCCGGACAGCCCCAGCATTTT; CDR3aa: CASGLAGQPQHF
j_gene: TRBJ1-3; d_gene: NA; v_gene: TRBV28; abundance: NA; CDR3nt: TGTGCCAGCAAAGCGGGGACCGGAGGAAACACCATATATTTT; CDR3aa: CASKAGTGGNTIYF
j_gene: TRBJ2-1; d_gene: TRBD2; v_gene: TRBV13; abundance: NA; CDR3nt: TGTGCCAGCAGTTGGGACAGCGGGACTAGCGAGGGCTCCTACAATGAGCAGTTCTTC; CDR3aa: CASSWDSGTSEGSYNEQFF
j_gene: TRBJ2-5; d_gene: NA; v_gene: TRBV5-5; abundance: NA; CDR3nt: TGTGCCAGCAGCTGGCTCCAAGAGACCCAGTACTTC; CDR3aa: CASSWLQETQYF
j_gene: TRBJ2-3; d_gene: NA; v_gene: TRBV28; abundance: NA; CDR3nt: TGTGCCAGCAGTTTGTCAGGGGGGCAGGGAGGGTATTTT; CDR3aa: CASSLSGGQGGYF
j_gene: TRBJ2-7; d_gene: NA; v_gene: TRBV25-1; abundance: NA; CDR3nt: TGTGCCAGCAAACGGGCCTACGAGCAGTACTTC; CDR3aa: CASKRAYEQYF
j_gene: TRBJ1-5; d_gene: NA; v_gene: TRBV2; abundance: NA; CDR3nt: TGTGCCAGCGCCACTCAGGGCAGCAATCAGCCCCAGCATTTT; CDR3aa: CASATQGSNQPQHF
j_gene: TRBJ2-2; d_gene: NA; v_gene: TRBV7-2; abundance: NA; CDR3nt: TGTGCCAGCAGGTTGGGACCCGCCAACACCGGGGAGCTGTTTTTT; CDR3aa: CASRLGPANTGELFF
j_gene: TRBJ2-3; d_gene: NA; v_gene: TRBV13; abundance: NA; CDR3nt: TGTGCCAGCAGCCCCCGTAGGGACACAGATACGCAGTATTTT; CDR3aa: CASSPRRDTDTQYF
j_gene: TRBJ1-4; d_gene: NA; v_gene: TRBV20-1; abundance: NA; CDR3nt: TGCAGTGCTAGGGGGCGTGAAAAACTGTTTTTT; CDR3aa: CSARGREKLFF
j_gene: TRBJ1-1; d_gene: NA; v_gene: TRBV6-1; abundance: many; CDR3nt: TGTGCCAGCAGTGAAGGAGCCGGGACCCTTGAAGCTTTCTTT; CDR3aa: CASSEGAGTLEAFF
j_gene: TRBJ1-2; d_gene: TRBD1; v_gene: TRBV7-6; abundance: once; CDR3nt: TGTGCCAGCAGCCCCGCCGGGACAGGCTATGGCTACACCTTC; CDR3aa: CASSPAGTGYGYTF
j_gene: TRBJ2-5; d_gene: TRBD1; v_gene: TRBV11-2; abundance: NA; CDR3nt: TGTGCCAGCAGCCGTCGACAGGGCGGGGAGACCCAGTACTTC; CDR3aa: CASSRRQGGETQYF
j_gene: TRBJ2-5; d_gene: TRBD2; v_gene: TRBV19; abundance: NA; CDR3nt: TGTGCCAGTAGTCCAGCGGGAGCCCCCCGGACCCAGTACTTC; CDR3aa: CASSPAGAPRTQYF
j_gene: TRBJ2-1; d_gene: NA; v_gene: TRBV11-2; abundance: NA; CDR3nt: TGTGCCAGCAGCTTAGGTTTCTACAATGAGCAGTTCTTC; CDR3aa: CASSLGFYNEQFF
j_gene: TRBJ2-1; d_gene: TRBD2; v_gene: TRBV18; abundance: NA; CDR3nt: TGTGCCAGCTCACCGGGGGAGGGGTATTACAATGAGCAGTTCTTC; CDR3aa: CASSPGEGYYNEQFF
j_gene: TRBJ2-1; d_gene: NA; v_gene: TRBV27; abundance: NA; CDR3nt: TGTGCCAGCAGTTTATCCGCCGGCAGGGTCACCTACAATGAGCAGTTCTTC; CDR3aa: CASSLSAGRVTYNEQFF
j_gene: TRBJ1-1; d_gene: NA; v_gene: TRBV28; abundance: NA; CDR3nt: TGTGCCAGCAGTTCCCTAACCTCCTGGGGGGACACTGAAGCTTTCTTT; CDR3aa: CASSSLTSWGDTEAFF
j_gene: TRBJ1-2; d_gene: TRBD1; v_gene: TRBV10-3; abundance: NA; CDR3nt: TGTGCCATCAGTGGACAGGGCAACTATGGCTACACCTTC; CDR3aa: CAISGQGNYGYTF
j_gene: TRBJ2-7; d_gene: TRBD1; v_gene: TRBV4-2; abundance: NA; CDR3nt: TGTGCCAGCAGCCGGGGGGGACAGGGGGCTATCGAGCAGTACTTC; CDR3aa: CASSRGGQGAIEQYF
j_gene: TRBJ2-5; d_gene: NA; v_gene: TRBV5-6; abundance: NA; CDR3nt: TGTGCCAGCAGCCCAACGGCCCAAGAGACCCAGTACTTC; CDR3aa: CASSPTAQETQYF
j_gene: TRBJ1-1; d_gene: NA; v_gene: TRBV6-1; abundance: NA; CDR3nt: TGTGCCAGCAGTTGGGAGGACACTGAAGCTTTCTTT; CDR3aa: CASSWEDTEAFF
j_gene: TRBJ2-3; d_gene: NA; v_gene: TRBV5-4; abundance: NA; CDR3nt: TGTGCCAGCAGCTTGTGGGAGGGCACAGATACGCAGTATTTT; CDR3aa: CASSLWEGTDTQYF
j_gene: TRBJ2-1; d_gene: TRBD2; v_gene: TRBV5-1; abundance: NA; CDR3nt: TGCGCCAGCAGCTTCGGGAGGGGCCGATACAATGAGCAGTTCTTC; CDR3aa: CASSFGRGRYNEQFF
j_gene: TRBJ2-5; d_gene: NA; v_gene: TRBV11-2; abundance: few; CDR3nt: TGTGCCAGCAGCTTTAGGGGTAGCGGACGGGAGACCCAGTACTTC; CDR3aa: CASSFRGSGRETQYF
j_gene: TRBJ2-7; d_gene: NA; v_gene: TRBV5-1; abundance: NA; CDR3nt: TGCGCCAGCAGACCCGGACAGCCTGCCTACGAGCAGTACTTC; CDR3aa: CASRPGQPAYEQYF
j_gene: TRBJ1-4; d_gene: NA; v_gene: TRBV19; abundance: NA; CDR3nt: TGTGCCAGTCGCGGGGGGGCGCGGGCGCTGTTTTTT; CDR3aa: CASRGGARALFF
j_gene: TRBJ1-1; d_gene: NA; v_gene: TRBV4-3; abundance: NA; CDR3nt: TGCGCCAGCAGATCTTTCCACACTGAAGCTTTCTTT; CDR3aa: CASRSFHTEAFF
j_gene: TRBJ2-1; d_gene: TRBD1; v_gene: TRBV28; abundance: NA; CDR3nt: TGTGCCAGCAGATACCCGGGACAGGGGGCGCGGGAGCAGTTCTTC; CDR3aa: CASRYPGQGAREQFF
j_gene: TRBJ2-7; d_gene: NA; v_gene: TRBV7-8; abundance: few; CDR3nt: TGTGCCAGCAGCCCACAATTAGGGGACGAGCAGTACTTC; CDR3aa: CASSPQLGDEQYF
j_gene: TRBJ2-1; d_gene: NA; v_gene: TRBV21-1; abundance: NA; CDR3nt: TGTGCCAGCAGCAAACGGACAGGTAAGAGTGAGCAGTTCTTC; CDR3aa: CASSKRTGKSEQFF
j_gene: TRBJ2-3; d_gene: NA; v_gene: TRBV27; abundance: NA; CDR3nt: TGTGCCAGCAGTTTATTGTGGGGGGTCACAGATACGCAGTATTTT; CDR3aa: CASSLLWGVTDTQYF
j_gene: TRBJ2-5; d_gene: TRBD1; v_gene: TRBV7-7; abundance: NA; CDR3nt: TGTGCTAGCAGTCCTACGGGACAGGGGCCGGAGACCCAGTACTTC; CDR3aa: CASSPTGQGPETQYF
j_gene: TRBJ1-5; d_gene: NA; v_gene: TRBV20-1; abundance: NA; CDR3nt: TGCAGTGCTAGCGCTGAACAGCCCCAGCATTTT; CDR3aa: CSASAEQPQHF
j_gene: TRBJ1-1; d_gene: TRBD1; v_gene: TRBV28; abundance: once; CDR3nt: TGTGCCAGCCAGGGGGCCTTACGTTCATACACTGAAGCTTTCTTT; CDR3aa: CASQGALRSYTEAFF
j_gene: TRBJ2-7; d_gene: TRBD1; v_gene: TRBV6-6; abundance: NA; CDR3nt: TGTGCCAGCAGTTACGAGGGGACAGGGGCCTACGAGCAGTACTTC; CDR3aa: CASSYEGTGAYEQYF
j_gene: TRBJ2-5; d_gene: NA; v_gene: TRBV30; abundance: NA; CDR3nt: TGTGCCTGGAGGGCAGATCAAGAGACCCAGTACTTC; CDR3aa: CAWRADQETQYF
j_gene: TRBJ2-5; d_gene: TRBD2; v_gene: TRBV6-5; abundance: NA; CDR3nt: TGTGCCACTAGCGGGAGTGGGGAGACCCAGTACTTC; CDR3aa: CATSGSGETQYF
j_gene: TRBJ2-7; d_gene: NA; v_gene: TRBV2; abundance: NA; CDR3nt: TGTGCCAGCAGTACCGGGACCCAGGGCGACGAGCAGTACTTC; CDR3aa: CASSTGTQGDEQYF
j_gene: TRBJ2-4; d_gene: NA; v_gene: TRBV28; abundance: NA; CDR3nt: TGTGCCAGCGGGGGCCAGGGAAACATTCAGTACTTC; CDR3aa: CASGGQGNIQYF
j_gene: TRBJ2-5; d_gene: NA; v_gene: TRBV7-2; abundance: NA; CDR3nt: TGTGCCAGCAGCGGGAGTTCCGAGACCCAGTACTTC; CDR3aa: CASSGSSETQYF
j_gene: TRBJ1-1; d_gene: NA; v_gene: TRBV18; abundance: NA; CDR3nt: TGTGCCAGCTCACCCGGGGGAAGAACTGAAGCTTTCTTT; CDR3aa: CASSPGGRTEAFF
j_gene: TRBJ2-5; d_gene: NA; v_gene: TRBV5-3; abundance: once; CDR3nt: TGTGCCAGAAGCTCCCGCCGGGACGTCCAAGAGACCCAGTACTTC; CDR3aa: CARSSRRDVQETQYF
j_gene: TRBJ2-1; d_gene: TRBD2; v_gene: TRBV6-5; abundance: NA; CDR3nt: TGTGCCAGCAGCCCCCCTGGACTAGCGGGAGACACGTTCTTC; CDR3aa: CASSPPGLAGDTFF